A single sample gave rise to the 2 T cell receptor beta chains below, sequenced in a study of shared clonotypes between healthy human individuals. Repertoires were generated with immunoSEQ multiplex PCR, while TCRdb's copy carries only in-frame clones and drops some. Among around 1.1 million clones listed, roughly 77% were seen once. The sequenced sample was memory CD4+ T cells from PBMCs. Stated subset: CD45RA-negative fraction. These receptors were collected from a man aged 18 to 30 in good health. Some clones in this sample may be carry-over from other donors' samples.

The chain recombines TRBV6-1 with TRBJ2-7; TRBD1 aligns across 8 bases. J was trimmed by 7 bases and V by 6 bases; bases with no gene match: 2. Germline V gene sequence: CDR1 MNHNS, CDR2 SASEGT. The CDR3 sequence is 11 residues long. CDR3 sequence: CASRTGEEQYF. CDR3 DNA: TGTGCCAGCAGGACAGGGGAGGAGCAGTACTTC.

This clone was seen a few times. This rearrangement joins TRBV2 to TRBJ1-2; the D is unclear. Between the trimmed V and J ends, which lost 2 bases and 8 bases, there was a span of 15 bases. The CDR3 has 14 amino acids. The germline V gene encodes CDR1 SNHLY and CDR2 FYNNEI. The CDR3 DNA reads as TGTGCCAGCAGTGAAAATGGCCCCGTGGGGGGCTACACCTTC. It translates to CASSENGPVGGYTF.